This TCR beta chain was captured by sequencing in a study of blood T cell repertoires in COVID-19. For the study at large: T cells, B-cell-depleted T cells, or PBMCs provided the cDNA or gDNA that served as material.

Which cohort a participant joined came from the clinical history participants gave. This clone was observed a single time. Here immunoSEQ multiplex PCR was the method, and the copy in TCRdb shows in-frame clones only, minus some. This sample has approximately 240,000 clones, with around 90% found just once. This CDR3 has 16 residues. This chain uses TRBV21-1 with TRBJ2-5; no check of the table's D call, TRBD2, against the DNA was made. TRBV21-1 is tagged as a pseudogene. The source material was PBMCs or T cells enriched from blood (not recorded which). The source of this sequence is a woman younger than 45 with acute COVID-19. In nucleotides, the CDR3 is TGTGCCAGCAGCAACGGGACTAGCGGGAGGGCAGAGACCCAGTACTTC. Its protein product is CASSNGTSGRAETQYF.